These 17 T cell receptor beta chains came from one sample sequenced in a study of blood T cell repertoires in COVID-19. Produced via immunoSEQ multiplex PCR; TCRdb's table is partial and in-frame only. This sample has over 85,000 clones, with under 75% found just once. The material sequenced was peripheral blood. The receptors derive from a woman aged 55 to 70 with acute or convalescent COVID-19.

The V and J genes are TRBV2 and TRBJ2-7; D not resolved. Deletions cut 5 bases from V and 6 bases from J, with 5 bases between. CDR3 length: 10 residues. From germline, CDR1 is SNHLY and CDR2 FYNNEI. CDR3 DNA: TGTGCCAGCAGTTCCCGCGAGCAGTACTTC. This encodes CASSSREQYF. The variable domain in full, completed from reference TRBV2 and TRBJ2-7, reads EPEVTQTPSHQVTQMGQEVILRCVPISNHLYFYWYRQILGQKVEFLVSFYNNEISEKSEIFDDQFSVERPDGSNFTLKIRSTKLEDSAMYFCASSSREQYFGPGTRLTVT.

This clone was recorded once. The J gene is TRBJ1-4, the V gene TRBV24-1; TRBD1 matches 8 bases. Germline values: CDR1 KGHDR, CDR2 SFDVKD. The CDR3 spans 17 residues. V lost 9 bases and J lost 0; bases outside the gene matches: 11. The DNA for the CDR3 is TGTGCCACCGGTTCACGGACAGGGTGGGCAACTAATGAAAAACTGTTTTTT. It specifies CATGSRTGWATNEKLFF.

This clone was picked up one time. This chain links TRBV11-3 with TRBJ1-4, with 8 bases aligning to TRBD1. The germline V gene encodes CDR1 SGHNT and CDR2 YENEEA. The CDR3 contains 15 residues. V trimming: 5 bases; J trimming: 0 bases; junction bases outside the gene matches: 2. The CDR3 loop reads CASSPQGATNEKLFF. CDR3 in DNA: TGTGCCAGCAGCCCACAGGGGGCAACTAATGAAAAACTGTTTTTT.

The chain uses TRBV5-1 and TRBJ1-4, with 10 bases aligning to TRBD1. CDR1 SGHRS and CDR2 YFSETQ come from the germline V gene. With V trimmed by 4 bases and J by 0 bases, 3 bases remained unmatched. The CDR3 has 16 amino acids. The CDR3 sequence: CASSTGQGATNEKLFF. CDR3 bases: TGCGCCAGCAGCACCGGACAGGGGGCAACTAATGAAAAACTGTTTTTT.

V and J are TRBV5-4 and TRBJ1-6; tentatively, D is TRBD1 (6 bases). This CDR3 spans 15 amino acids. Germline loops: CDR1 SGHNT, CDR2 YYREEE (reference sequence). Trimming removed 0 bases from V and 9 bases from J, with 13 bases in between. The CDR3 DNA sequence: TGTGCCAGCAGCTTGGACACGGGGGGCGGTTCACCCCTCCACTTT. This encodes CASSLDTGGGSPLHF.

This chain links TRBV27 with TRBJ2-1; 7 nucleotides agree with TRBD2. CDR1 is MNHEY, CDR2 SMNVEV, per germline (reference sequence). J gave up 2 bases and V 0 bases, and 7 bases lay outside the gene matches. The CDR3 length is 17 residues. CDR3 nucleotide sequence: TGTGCCAGCAGTTTATCCCAGCGGGGTGCTACCTACAATGAGCAGTTCTTC. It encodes CASSLSQRGATYNEQFF.

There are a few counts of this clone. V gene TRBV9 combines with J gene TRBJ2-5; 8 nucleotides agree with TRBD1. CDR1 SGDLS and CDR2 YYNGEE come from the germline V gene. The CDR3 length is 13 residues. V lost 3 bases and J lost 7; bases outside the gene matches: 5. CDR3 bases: TGTGCCAGCAGCGAAGCCCAGGGGGCGACCCAGTACTTC. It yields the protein CASSEAQGATQYF.

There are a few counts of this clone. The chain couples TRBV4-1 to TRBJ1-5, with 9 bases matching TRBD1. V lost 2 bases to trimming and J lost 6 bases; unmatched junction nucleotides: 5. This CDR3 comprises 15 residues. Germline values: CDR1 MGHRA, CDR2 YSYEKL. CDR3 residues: CASSQYGQGIQPQHF. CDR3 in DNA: TGCGCCAGCAGCCAATATGGACAGGGGATTCAGCCCCAGCATTTT.

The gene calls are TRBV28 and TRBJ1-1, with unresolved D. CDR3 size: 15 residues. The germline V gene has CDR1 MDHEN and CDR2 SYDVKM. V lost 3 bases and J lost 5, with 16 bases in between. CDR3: CASSFIMRRRTEAFF. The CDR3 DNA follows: TGTGCCAGCAGTTTTATCATGCGTAGGCGGACTGAAGCTTTCTTT.

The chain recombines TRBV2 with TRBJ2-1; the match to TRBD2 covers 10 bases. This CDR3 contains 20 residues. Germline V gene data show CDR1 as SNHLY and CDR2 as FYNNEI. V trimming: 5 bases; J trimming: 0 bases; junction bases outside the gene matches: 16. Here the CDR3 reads CASSRVQTSGLLSSYNEQFF. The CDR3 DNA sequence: TGTGCCAGCAGTAGAGTACAGACTAGCGGGCTTCTTAGCTCCTACAATGAGCAGTTCTTC. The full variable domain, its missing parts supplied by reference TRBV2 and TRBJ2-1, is EPEVTQTPSHQVTQMGQEVILRCVPISNHLYFYWYRQILGQKVEFLVSFYNNEISEKSEIFDDQFSVERPDGSNFTLKIRSTKLEDSAMYFCASSRVQTSGLLSSYNEQFFGPGTRLTVL.

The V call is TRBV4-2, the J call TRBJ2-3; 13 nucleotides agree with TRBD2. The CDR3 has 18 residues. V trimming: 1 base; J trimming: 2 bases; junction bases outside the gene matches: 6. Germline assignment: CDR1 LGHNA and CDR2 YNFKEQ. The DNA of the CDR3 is TGTGCCAGCAGCCAAGGACTAGCGGGGGGTCCTGTCACAGATACGCAGTATTTT. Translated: CASSQGLAGGPVTDTQYF.

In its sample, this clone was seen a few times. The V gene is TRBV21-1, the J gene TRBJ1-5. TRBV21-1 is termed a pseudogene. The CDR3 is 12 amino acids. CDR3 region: CASSLGSQPQHF. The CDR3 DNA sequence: TGTGCCAGCAGCTTGGGGAGTCAGCCCCAGCATTTT.

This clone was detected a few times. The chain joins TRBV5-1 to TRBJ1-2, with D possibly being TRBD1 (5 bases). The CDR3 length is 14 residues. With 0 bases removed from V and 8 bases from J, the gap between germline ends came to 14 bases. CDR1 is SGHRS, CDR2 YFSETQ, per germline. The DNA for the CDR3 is TGCGCCAGCAGCTTGGTAAGGATGCGGGACGGCTACACCTTC. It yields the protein CASSLVRMRDGYTF.

The CDR3 DNA reads TGTGCCAGCAGACTACAATGGCAGTACTTC. This gives the protein CASRLQWQYF. The chain joins TRBV2 to TRBJ2-7; D ambiguous. The CDR3 is made up of 10 amino acids. The V gene lost 6 bases and the J gene lost 9 bases, with 9 bases spanning the gap. The germline V gene encodes CDR1 SNHLY and CDR2 FYNNEI.

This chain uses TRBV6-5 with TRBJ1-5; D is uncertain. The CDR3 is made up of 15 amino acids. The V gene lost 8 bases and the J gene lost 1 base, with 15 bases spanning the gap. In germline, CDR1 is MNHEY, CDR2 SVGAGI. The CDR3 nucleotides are TGTGCCAGCGATACACGAATAAACAGCAATCAGCCCCAGCATTTT. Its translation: CASDTRINSNQPQHF.

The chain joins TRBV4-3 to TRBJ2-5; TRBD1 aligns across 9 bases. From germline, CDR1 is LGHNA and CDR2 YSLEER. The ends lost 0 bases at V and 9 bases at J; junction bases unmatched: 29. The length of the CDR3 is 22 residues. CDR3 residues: CASSQDQTGGLSDLAKHRAQYF. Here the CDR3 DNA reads TGCGCCAGCAGCCAAGATCAGACAGGGGGGCTATCGGATCTCGCGAAACATCGGGCCCAGTACTTC.

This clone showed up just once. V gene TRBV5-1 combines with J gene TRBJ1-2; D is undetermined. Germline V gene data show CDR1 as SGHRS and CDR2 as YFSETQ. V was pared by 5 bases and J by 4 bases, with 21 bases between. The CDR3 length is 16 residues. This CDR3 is CASRLLVGEVAYGYTF. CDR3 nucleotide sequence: TGCGCCAGCAGGTTGCTGGTCGGGGAGGTAGCCTATGGCTACACCTTC.